Following are 21 T cell receptor beta chains from one sample sequenced in a study of T cell repertoires in cytomegalovirus infection. These receptors lack a known antigen. Via MiXCR, TCRdb re-called the reads, giving one row per CDR3 protein. Counted here are hundreds of thousands of distinct CDR3 sequences, approximately 30% occurring once; the ten biggest clones make up roughly 13%. Here the sequenced sample was cultured CD8+ T cells from PBMCs, taken from culture after CMV antigen stimulation. The source of these receptors is a human donor in good health (CMV status not recorded). Some clones in this sample may be carry-over from other donors' samples.

The sample holds one count of this clonotype. The rearrangement uses TRBV6-5 and TRBJ1-1, with D hard to call. Germline-derived CDR1 and CDR2 are MNHEY and SVGAGI. V lost 5 bases, J lost 5 bases, and 9 bases lay in between. CDR3 size: 12 residues. The CDR3 spells CASSRGETEAFF. The DNA for the CDR3 is TGTGCCAGCAGTCGTGGGGAGACTGAAGCTTTCTTT.

This chain joins TRBV5-4 and TRBJ1-5; D call uncertain. The CDR3 is made up of 15 amino acids. Trimming took 4 bases from V and 2 from J, leaving 13 bases between them. Germline V gives CDR1 SGHNT, CDR2 YYREEE (reference sequence). The CDR3 coding sequence is TGTGCCAGCAGCGCGGGCCCGGGCCGCAATCAGCCCCAGCATTTT. Encoded protein: CASSAGPGRNQPQHF.

This clonotype showed up just a few times. The chain carries TRBV12-3 or TRBV12-4 and TRBJ2-7; D unclear. Trimming removed 3 bases at V and 4 bases at J, with 7 bases between. CDR3 length equals 12 residues. CDR3 nucleotide sequence: TGTGCCAGCAGTTTCAGAGAATACGAGCAGTACTTC. Amino acids: CASSFREYEQYF.

The chain uses TRBV5-5 and TRBJ1-2, with 7 bases lining up with TRBD1. The CDR3 length is 16 residues. CDR1 is SGHKS and CDR2 is YYEKEE in the germline V gene (reference sequence). V lost 2 bases and J lost 0; bases outside the gene matches: 7. The CDR3 sequence is CASSFERGRSNYGYTF. The CDR3 DNA is TGTGCCAGCAGCTTTGAGAGGGGGCGTTCTAACTATGGCTACACCTTC.

This clonotype was recorded many times. The gene calls are TRBV7-8 and TRBJ1-5; unclear D gene. This CDR3 has 14 residues. Deletions cut 3 bases from V and 3 bases from J, with 9 bases between. Germline loops: CDR1 SGHVS, CDR2 FQNEAQ. As DNA, the CDR3 is TGTGCCAGCAGCTTGGGAGGGTTCAATCAGCCCCAGCATTTT. Translated, it gives CASSLGGFNQPQHF. Looking up the rest from reference TRBV7-8 and TRBJ1-5 gives the full variable domain: GAGVSQSPRYKVAKRGQDVALRCDPISGHVSLFWYQQALGQGPEFLTYFQNEAQLDKSGLPSDRFFAERPEGSVSTLKIQRTQQEDSAVYLCASSLGGFNQPQHFGDGTRLSIL.

The J gene is TRBJ2-7, the V gene TRBV27; D remains unclear. CDR1 and CDR2 from the germline V gene are MNHEY and SMNVEV (reference sequence). This CDR3 region has 13 residues. The ends were cut back, 5 bases at V and 7 bases at J, with 15 bases in the middle. DNA of the CDR3: TGTGCCAGCAGTGGCCACGCCATGAGGGAGCAGTACGTC. It encodes CASSGHAMREQYV.

The rearrangement links TRBV2 to TRBJ2-7, with 7 bases that match TRBD1. Germline-derived CDR1 and CDR2 are SNHLY and FYNNEI. With 2 bases clipped from V and 0 bases from J, the junction kept 4 bases outside the gene matches. The length of the CDR3 is 15 residues. DNA for the CDR3: TGTGCCAGCAGTGAATACAGGGGCGACTCCTACGAGCAGTACTTC. It codes for CASSEYRGDSYEQYF.

The chain has TRBV19 and TRBJ2-1; no clear D. This CDR3 region has 15 residues. Per germline, CDR1 LNHDA and CDR2 SQIVND (reference sequence). Trimming removed 1 base at V and 5 bases at J, with 12 bases between. CDR3 sequence: CASSIVSRSDNEQFF. The CDR3 coding sequence is TGTGCCAGTAGTATAGTTTCCAGGTCCGACAATGAGCAGTTCTTC.

V usage is TRBV5-4 and J usage is TRBJ1-1; TRBD1 is a possible D gene (6 bases). The CDR3 spans 13 residues. CDR1 and CDR2 (germline): SGHNT, YYREEE (reference sequence). Between the trimmed V and J ends, which lost 4 bases and 3 bases, there was a span of 10 bases. The CDR3 region is CASSENRDTEAFF. The CDR3 DNA follows: TGTGCCAGCAGCGAAAACAGGGACACTGAAGCTTTCTTT. The whole variable domain, remainder taken from reference TRBV5-4 and TRBJ1-1, is ETGVTQSPTHLIKTRGQQVTLRCSSQSGHNTVSWYQQALGQGPQFIFQYYREEENGRGNFPPRFSGLQFPNYSSELNVNALELDDSALYLCASSENRDTEAFFGQGTRLTVV.

This clonotype has only one observation. J is TRBJ2-3 and V is TRBV20-1; TRBD2 agrees at 9 bases. Per germline, CDR1 DFQATT and CDR2 SNEGSKA (reference sequence). The CDR3 runs to 14 residues. The J segment lost 4 bases and the V segment lost 3 bases, leaving 5 bases of the junction unmatched. CDR3: CSARASGDSDTQYF. DNA for the CDR3: TGCAGTGCTAGGGCTAGCGGGGACTCAGATACGCAGTATTTT.

Regarding this clonotype: Being one base from a much bigger clone, this may be a read error. The chain's CDR3 is CASSYENNEQFF. The CDR3 DNA reads as TGTGCCAGCAGTTACGAGAACAATGAGCAGTTCTTC. This sequence joins TRBV6-6 and TRBJ2-1; D is unresolved. V lost 2 bases, J lost 5 bases, and 4 bases lay in between. The CDR3 is made up of 12 amino acids. Per the germline V gene, CDR1 is MNHNY and CDR2 is SVGAGI (reference sequence).

This sequence joins TRBV12-3 or TRBV12-4 and TRBJ1-2, with TRBD1 identical over 7 bases. This CDR3 contains 16 residues. V lost 4 bases, J lost 8 bases, and 16 bases stayed unmatched. CDR3 in amino acids: CASSSQQGQLTGGYTF. In DNA form, the CDR3 reads TGTGCCAGCAGTTCCCAACAGGGACAGCTGACAGGAGGCTACACCTTC.

The gene calls are TRBV19 and TRBJ1-5, with D possibly matching TRBD1 (5 bases). The CDR3 length is 17 residues. The germline V and J ends were trimmed by 5 bases and 2 bases, with 19 bases remaining between them. Per the germline V gene, CDR1 is LNHDA and CDR2 is SQIVND (reference sequence). CDR3 region: CASSPDSLKGGNQPQHF. The DNA of the CDR3 is TGTGCCAGTAGTCCAGACAGCCTCAAAGGGGGCAATCAGCCCCAGCATTTT.

Only a few counts were recorded for this clonotype. The chain employs TRBV7-6 and TRBJ2-3; maybe TRBD2 (7 bases). V lost 5 bases and J lost 5, with 17 bases in between. The CDR3 has 15 amino acids. Per the germline V gene, CDR1 is SGHVS and CDR2 is FNYEAQ. For the CDR3, the DNA is TGTGCCAGCAGCAGGGGGGGGGGCCCGGAAGATACGCAGTATTTT. Its translation is CASSRGGGPEDTQYF.

This sequence joins TRBV7-2 and TRBJ2-1; a possible D gene is TRBD1 (6 bases). The CDR3 length is 14 residues. Between the trimmed V and J ends, which lost 3 bases and 12 bases, there was a span of 18 bases. CDR1 SGHTA and CDR2 FQGNSA come from the germline V gene. In nucleotides, the CDR3 is TGTGCCAGCAGCTTGTCGACAGGCCTTACCTGGCAGTTCTTC. This encodes CASSLSTGLTWQFF.

This clonotype was found a few times. This sequence joins TRBV27 and TRBJ2-7, with no clear D. V dropped 5 bases and J dropped 5 bases, with 16 bases sitting between them. CDR1 is MNHEY and CDR2 is SMNVEV in the germline V gene (reference sequence). CDR3 length equals 14 residues. The CDR3 protein is CASSPFLDVDEQYV. CDR3 DNA sequence: TGTGCCAGCAGTCCGTTCTTGGACGTAGACGAGCAGTACGTC.

Remarks on this clonotype: The junction does not match germline at one end; this may be a read error. The V gene is TRBV6-5, the J gene TRBJ2-7; the match to TRBD2 covers 7 bases. This CDR3 contains 15 residues. Germline V gene lookup returns CDR1 MNHEY and CDR2 SVGAGI. The CDR3 loop reads CTSSRRGREGYEQYF. Written as DNA, the CDR3 is TGTACCAGCAGTCGACGAGGGAGGGAAGGGTACGAGCAGTACTTC.

This clonotype was picked up many times. This chain uses TRBV27 with TRBJ1-6; D ambiguous. V lost 3 bases, J lost 4 bases, and 4 bases lay in between. CDR1 is MNHEY, CDR2 SMNVEV, per germline (reference sequence). This CDR3 is built from 13 residues. The CDR3 loop is CASSFQYNSPLHF. DNA for the CDR3: TGTGCCAGCAGTTTTCAGTATAATTCACCCCTCCACTTT.

This clonotype was counted at least ten times. This rearrangement joins TRBV7-9 to TRBJ2-1, with 8 bases fitting TRBD2. In germline, CDR1 is SEHNR, CDR2 FQNEAQ (reference sequence). This CDR3 is built from 15 residues. V trimming: 5 bases; J trimming: 7 bases; junction bases outside the gene matches: 10. The CDR3 coding sequence is TGTGCCAGCAGCGGTTTGGCGGGGGGCGGAAATGAGCAGTTCTTC. It specifies CASSGLAGGGNEQFF.

This clonotype showed up just a few times. The V gene is TRBV19, the J gene TRBJ1-4, with 8 bases matching TRBD1. With V trimmed by 5 bases and J by 4 bases, 6 bases remained unmatched. Germline V CDR1 and CDR2: LNHDA, SQIVND (reference sequence). This CDR3 comprises 15 residues. CDR3 bases: TGTGCCAGTAGTGGGGGACAGGCGCTTAATGAAAAACTGTTTTTT. It is translated as CASSGGQALNEKLFF. The entire variable domain, with the rest obtained from reference TRBV19 and TRBJ1-4, is as follows: DGGITQSPKYLFRKEGQNVTLSCEQNLNHDAMYWYRQDPGQGLRLIYYSQIVNDFQKGDIAEGYSVSREKKESFPLTVTSAQKNPTAFYLCASSGGQALNEKLFFGSGTQLSVL.

The chain has TRBV9 and TRBJ2-6; D uncertain. Germline V gives CDR1 SGDLS, CDR2 YYNGEE. This CDR3 has 15 residues. The V and J ends lost 0 bases and 2 bases respectively, with 6 bases between them. The CDR3 bases are TGTGCCAGCAGCGTAGCGGTAACTGGGGCCAACGTCCTGACTTTC. It specifies CASSVAVTGANVLTF.